This section outlines one TCR beta chain sequence together with its context. Its antigen is not known. An end of the junction differs from the germline gene, which may be a read error. The sample comes from a study of blood T cells in healthy people across ages. The study, taken as a whole, reports: It was held that diversity estimates obtained from one million T cells represented underestimates.

Every donor gave roughly 9.6 milliliters of peripheral blood. Together with a sample-barcoded 5' primer, a J-beta primer mix was included in a second PCR lasting roughly 6 to 12 cycles. The yield of each sample was at least 3 million CDR3-containing paired-end reads. TCRdb passed the 5' RACE reads through MiXCR, listing each CDR3 protein once. Here the sample spans roughly 1.7 million distinct CDR3 sequences, approximately 32% being singletons. The CDR3 has 16 residues. Germline assignment: CDR1 LNHDA and CDR2 SQIVND (reference sequence). The sample taken for sequencing was blood. This clonotype was obtained from a woman aged 25 to 39 in good health. The gene calls are TRBV19 and TRBJ2-6; TRBD1 aligns across 7 bases. The CDR3 here is CASSETGVSGANVRTF. CDR3 nucleotides: TGTGCCAGTAGCGAAACAGGGGTCTCTGGGGCCAACGTCCGGACTTTC.